These 5 T cell receptor beta chains were all obtained from the same sample, sequenced in a study of T cell responses to AZD1222 COVID-19 vaccine (dated by TCRdb to the early 2020s). Library preparation employed the immunoSEQ multiplex PCR assay. Not all clones reach the TCRdb copy of this immuneACCESS table, which keeps in-frame sequences only. Checked studies attribute under half of the gap to unresolved V genes and leave the rest unexplained. The sample contains fewer than 95,000 clones, around 90% of them found a single time. The ten largest clones add up to 8% of the sample. What this sample's time point label stands for: about 28 days (+/-7) after the second vaccine dose. The sequencing here drew on peripheral blood, taken 28 days after the second AZD1222 dose. The source is an adult who received the AZD1222 COVID-19 vaccine.

The chain uses TRBV28 and TRBJ2-1, with unresolved D. Germline V gene data show CDR1 as MDHEN and CDR2 as SYDVKM. Between the trimmed V and J ends, which lost 5 bases and 4 bases, there was a span of 9 bases. CDR3 length: 13 amino acids. The chain's CDR3 is CASSPPRYNEQFF. DNA for the CDR3: TGTGCCAGCAGTCCACCCAGGTACAATGAGCAGTTCTTC.

Only one count was recorded for this clone. The chain carries TRBV6-5 and TRBJ2-1; D call uncertain. Deletions cut 4 bases from V and 3 bases from J, with 7 bases between. This CDR3 is 13 amino acids long. Germline V lookup: CDR1 MNHEY, CDR2 SVGAGI. CDR3 nucleotides: TGTGCCAGCAGTTCGGATGTCTACAATGAGCAGTTCTTC. This codes for CASSSDVYNEQFF.

As to this clone: Other DNA sequences in this sample translate to the same CDR3. This chain connects TRBV12-3 or TRBV12-4 to TRBJ2-3; no clear D gene. The V end lost 3 bases, the J end lost 0 bases, and 1 base lay between the germline ends. This CDR3 spans 12 amino acids. In nucleotides, the CDR3 is TGTGCCAGCAGTTTCAGCACAGATACGCAGTATTTT. Translation: CASSFSTDTQYF.

The chain is built from TRBV6-6 and TRBJ2-1; D is perhaps TRBD2 (6 bases). The V and J ends lost 8 bases and 6 bases respectively, with 20 bases between them. The germline V gene encodes CDR1 MNHNY and CDR2 SVGAGI (reference sequence). CDR3 length: 15 amino acids. Here the CDR3 reads CASALPVTRGNEQFF. The CDR3 nucleotides read TGTGCCAGCGCTTTACCGGTGACTAGAGGCAATGAGCAGTTCTTC.

The genes are TRBV7-8 and TRBJ1-1; possibly TRBD1 for D (6 bases). With 5 bases removed from V and 4 bases from J, the gap between germline ends came to 20 bases. CDR1 and CDR2 from the germline V gene are SGHVS and FQNEAQ. The CDR3 spans 16 residues. The CDR3 bases are TGTGCCAGCAGCCCCCGGACGGCACAGGGCGTCACTGAAGCTTTCTTT. Translating gives CASSPRTAQGVTEAFF.